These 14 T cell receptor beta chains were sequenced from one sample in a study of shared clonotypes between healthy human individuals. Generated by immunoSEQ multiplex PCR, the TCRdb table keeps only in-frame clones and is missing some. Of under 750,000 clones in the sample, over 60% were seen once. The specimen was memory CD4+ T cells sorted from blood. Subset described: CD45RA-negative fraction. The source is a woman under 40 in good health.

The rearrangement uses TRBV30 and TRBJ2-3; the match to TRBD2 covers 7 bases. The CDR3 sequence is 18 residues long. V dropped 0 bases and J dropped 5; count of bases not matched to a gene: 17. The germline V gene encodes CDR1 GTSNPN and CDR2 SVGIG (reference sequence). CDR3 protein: CAWSVGAFGTSEIDTQYF. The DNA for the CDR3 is TGTGCCTGGAGTGTTGGGGCTTTCGGTACTAGCGAAATAGATACGCAGTATTTT.

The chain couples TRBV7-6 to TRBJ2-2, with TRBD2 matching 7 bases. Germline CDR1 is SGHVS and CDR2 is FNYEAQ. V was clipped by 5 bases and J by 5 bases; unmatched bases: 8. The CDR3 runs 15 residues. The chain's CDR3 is CASSMSPGLTGELFF. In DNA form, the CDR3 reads TGTGCCAGCAGCATGAGCCCGGGACTAACCGGGGAGCTGTTTTTT.

CDR3 coding DNA: TGTGCCAGCAGCACGACAGGGTCTAGCCCTGAAGCTTTCTTT. It is translated as CASSTTGSSPEAFF. The rearrangement joins TRBV7-3 to TRBJ1-1; 7 nucleotides line up with TRBD1. Per germline, CDR1 SGHTA and CDR2 FQGTGA. V was pared by 5 bases and J by 6 bases, with 9 bases of the junction left unmatched. CDR3 size: 14 residues.

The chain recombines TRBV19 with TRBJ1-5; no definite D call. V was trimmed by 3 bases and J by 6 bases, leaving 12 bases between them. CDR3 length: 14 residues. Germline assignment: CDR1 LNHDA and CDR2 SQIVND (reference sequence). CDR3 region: CASSIPGTSQPQHF. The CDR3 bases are TGTGCCAGTAGTATCCCAGGCACGAGTCAGCCCCAGCATTTT.

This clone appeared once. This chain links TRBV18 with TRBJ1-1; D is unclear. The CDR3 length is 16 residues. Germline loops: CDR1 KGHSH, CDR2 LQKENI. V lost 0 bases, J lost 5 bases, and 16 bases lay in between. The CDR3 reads CASSPPQAGPRTEAFF. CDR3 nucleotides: TGTGCCAGCTCACCACCGCAAGCCGGCCCTCGTACTGAAGCTTTCTTT. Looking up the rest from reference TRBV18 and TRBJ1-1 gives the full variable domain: NAGVMQNPRHLVRRRGQEARLRCSPMKGHSHVYWYRQLPEEGLKFMVYLQKENIIDESGMPKERFSAEFPKEGPSILRIQQVVRGDSAAYFCASSPPQAGPRTEAFFGQGTRLTVV.

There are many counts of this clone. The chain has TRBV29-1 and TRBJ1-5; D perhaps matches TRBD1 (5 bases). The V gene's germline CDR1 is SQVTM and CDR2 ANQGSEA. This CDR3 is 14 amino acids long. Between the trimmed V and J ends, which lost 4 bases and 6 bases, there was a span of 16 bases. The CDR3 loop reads CSVAYRTRGQPQHF. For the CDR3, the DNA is TGCAGCGTTGCGTACAGGACCCGGGGTCAGCCCCAGCATTTT.

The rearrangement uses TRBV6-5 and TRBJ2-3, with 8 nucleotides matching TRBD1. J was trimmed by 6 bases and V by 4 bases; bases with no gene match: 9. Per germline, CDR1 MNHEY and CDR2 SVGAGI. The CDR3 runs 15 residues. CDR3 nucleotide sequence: TGTGCCAGCAGTTTAGGACAGGGATCCTCGGATACGCAGTATTTT. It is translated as CASSLGQGSSDTQYF.

In nucleotides, the CDR3 is TGCGCCAGCAGCTCACTAGCGGGAGGTCCCGGGGAGCTGTTTTTT. Translation gives CASSSLAGGPGELFF. The chain joins TRBV5-1 to TRBJ2-2; 12 positions match TRBD2. The length of the CDR3 is 15 residues. Germline loops: CDR1 SGHRS, CDR2 YFSETQ. J lost 6 bases, V lost 3 bases, and 3 bases had no gene match.

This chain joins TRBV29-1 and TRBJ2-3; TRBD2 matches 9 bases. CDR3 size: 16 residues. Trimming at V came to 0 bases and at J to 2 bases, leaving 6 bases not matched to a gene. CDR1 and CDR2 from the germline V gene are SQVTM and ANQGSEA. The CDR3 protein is CSVEDWASGNTDTQYF. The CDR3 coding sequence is TGCAGCGTTGAAGATTGGGCTAGCGGGAACACAGATACGCAGTATTTT.

The CDR3 protein is CASSQDWGLGVTTEAFF. The CDR3 bases are TGTGCCAGCAGCCAAGATTGGGGGTTGGGGGTCACCACTGAAGCTTTCTTT. This chain joins TRBV4-2 and TRBJ1-1, with D perhaps matching TRBD1 (5 bases). CDR1 is LGHNA and CDR2 is YNFKEQ in the germline V gene. With 0 bases removed from V and 4 bases from J, the gap between germline ends came to 18 bases. The CDR3 has 17 amino acids.

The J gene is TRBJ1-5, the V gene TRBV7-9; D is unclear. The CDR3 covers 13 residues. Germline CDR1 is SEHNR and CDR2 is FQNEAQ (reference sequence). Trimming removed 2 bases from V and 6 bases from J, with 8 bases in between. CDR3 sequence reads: CASSLPGSQPQHF. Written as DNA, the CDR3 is TGTGCCAGCAGCTTACCGGGAAGTCAGCCCCAGCATTTT.

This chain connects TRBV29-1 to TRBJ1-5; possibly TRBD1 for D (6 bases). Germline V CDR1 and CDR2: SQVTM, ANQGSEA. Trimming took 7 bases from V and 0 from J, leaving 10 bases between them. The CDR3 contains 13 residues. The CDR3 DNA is TGCAGCGCAGGGGAATATAGCAATCAGCCCCAGCATTTT. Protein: CSAGEYSNQPQHF.

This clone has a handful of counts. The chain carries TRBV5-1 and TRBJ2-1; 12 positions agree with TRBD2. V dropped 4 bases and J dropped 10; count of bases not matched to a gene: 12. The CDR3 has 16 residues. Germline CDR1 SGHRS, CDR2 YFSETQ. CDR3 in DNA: TGCGCCAGCAGCCTGCCCCTAGCGGGAGGGCCGGACGAGCAGTTCTTC. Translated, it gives CASSLPLAGGPDEQFF.

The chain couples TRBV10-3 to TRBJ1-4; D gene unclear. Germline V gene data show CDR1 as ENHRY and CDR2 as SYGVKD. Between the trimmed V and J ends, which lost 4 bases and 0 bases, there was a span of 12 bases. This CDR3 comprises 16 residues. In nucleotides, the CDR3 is TGTGCCATCAGTGCCAATATGGCTTCAACTAATGAAAAACTGTTTTTT. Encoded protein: CAISANMASTNEKLFF.